This T cell receptor (beta chain) was captured by sequencing in a study of T cell repertoires in cytomegalovirus infection (dated by TCRdb to between 2017 and 2020). Background for the entire study: Peptide stimulations targeted recently identified HLA-C-restricted CMV epitopes, whose presentation resists viral immunomodulation, together with well-studied HLA-B-restricted epitopes. The HLA type of each donor mattered for the analysis, because public TCR beta signatures pointed to carriage of CMV infection along with the matching HLA type. Overall study outcomes, separate from this receptor: The ex vivo response was dominated by HLA-C-restricted CMV-specific TCR beta clonotypes, which also provided the single most frequent clonotype in two of eight donors. In both this cohort and an independent roughly 330-donor cohort, the cumulative frequency of public TCR beta family members distinguished carriers of CMV infection plus the relevant HLA type.

TCRdb lists the instrument as Illumina HiSeq 1500. Starting from the raw public reads, TCRdb applied fastp trimming at Q25, assembled clones with MiXCR and retained in-frame beta chains. When rows share a CDR3 protein, they turn into one entry using the most common DNA and genes. This sample lists about 220,000 distinct CDR3 sequences; around two fifths were detected once. Approximately 59% of the sample comes from the top ten. Trimmed from V: 3 bases; trimmed from J: 5 bases; junction bases lacking a gene match: 15. CDR1 SEHNR and CDR2 FQNEAQ are derived from the germline V gene (reference sequence). The CDR3 measures 17 amino acids from cysteine to phenylalanine. The DNA shown is the 51-base CDR3, in frame from base 1. Concerning this clonotype itself: It lacks a known antigen. Within one base of it there is no much larger clone, and no base qualities were kept.

Sample treatment or condition, as interpreted from the label and publication: in vitro stimulation with specific CMV peptide epitopes to enrich CMV-specific T cells. The clonotype originates from a human donor in good health (CMV status not recorded). Some clones in this sample may be carry-over from other donors' samples. The chain couples TRBV7-9 to TRBJ2-5; the junction holds 7 bases that match TRBD1. The sample consisted of CD8+ T cells from cultured PBMCs, taken from culture after CMV antigen stimulation. The nucleotide sequence is TGTGCCAGCAGCTTGAGCGAGAGGGGGCAGTCCAGGGAGACCCAGTACTTC. This is translated as CASSLSERGQSRETQYF.